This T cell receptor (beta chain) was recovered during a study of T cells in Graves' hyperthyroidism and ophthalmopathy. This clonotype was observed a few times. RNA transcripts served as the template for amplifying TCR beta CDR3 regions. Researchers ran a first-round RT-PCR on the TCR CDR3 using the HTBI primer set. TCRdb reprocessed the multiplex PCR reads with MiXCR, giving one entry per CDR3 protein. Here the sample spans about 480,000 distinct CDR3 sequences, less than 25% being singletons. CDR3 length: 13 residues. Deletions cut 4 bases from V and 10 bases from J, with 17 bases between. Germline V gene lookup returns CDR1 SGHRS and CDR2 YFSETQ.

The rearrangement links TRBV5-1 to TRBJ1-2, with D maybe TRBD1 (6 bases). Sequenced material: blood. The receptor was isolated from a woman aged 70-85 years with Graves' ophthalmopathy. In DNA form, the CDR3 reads TGCGCCAGCAGCGGATCGTTTACAGGGCCCTACACCTTC. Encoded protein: CASSGSFTGPYTF.